This T cell receptor (beta chain) was retrieved from a study of cytomegalovirus exposure and HLA in healthy donors. The method was immunoSEQ multiplex PCR; TCRdb's version includes in-frame clones alone and lacks a portion of them. The table shows 150,000 to 200,000 clones, with 85% to 90% occurring only once. Study conclusions and caveats: The study recorded about 150 TCR beta chains that were cytomegalovirus-associated. The tendency of first-cohort TCR clusters to co-occur in the roughly 110 validation repertoires emerged from a later analysis.

On this clone: Antigen specificity is unknown.

The CDR3 loop spans 14 amino acids. V was clipped by 11 bases and J by 5 bases; unmatched bases: 7. The sample comprised PBMCs. The TCR originated in a young man in good health and CMV-seronegative. The rearrangement uses TRBV23-1 and TRBJ2-2; 11 bases align to TRBD1. TRBV23-1 is an open reading frame, and its role is uncertain. CDR3 nucleotide sequence: TGCGCCTGGCACGGGACAGGGGGAACCGGGGAGCTGTTTTTT. As protein: CAWHGTGGTGELFF.